This T cell receptor beta chain was captured in a study of blood T cell repertoires in COVID-19 (TCRdb year 2020). About the full investigation: Samples covering the acute and convalescent phases of COVID-19 were provided by collaborators in the United States, Italy and Spain. The repertoires were released in a freely available public database meant as a resource for research on the immune response to SARS-CoV-2. Subjects who had been exposed to COVID-19, were actively infected with it, or had recovered from it provided the deeply sampled blood TCRbeta repertoires that made up the dataset. Where available, HLA class I and class II types were taken from metadata supplied by the sample provider and were not determined by assay-based typing. Samples were obtained from the ongoing ImmuneRACE study (first 160 participants) and from approximately 1,200 subjects provided by 6 global collaborators. The material from the prospective study consisted of cDNA or gDNA derived from T cells, B-cell-depleted T cells, or PBMCs. Sample metadata almost always included a de-identified subject ID, COVID-19 status, age in years and sex. What the study reported, not specific to this receptor: The amount of clinical and demographic metadata varied by source and participant and was provided uncurated.

As regards this clone: Its recognized antigen is unknown. No base quality values were provided; no much bigger clone lies one nucleotide off.

TCRbeta CDR3 regions were amplified from genomic DNA by means of the immunoSEQ Assay, a bias-controlled multiplex PCR. Processing in the source paper ran as follows. The number of nucleated cells in each sample was estimated by amplification of reference gene primers within the assay. To quantify the absolute abundance of each unique TCRbeta CDR3 rearrangement, sequence reads were collapsed and filtered. For each sample, productive Simpson clonality was calculated as the square root of Simpson's diversity index across productive rearrangements. The immuneACCESS repertoire file appears here via TCRdb, limited to in-frame rearrangements. These files lack a portion of the clones; in checked studies, under half of the deficit traces to unresolved V genes, and the cause of the others is not known. V and J calls and clone size follow that table, whereas D and trimming were derived from the DNA. The sample data list over 250,000 clones, and 75% to 90% of these were observed just once. The ten biggest clones cover around 12% of the sample.

Collaborating institutions collected whole blood in K2EDTA tubes following their own protocols. For TCRbeta analysis, collaborator samples were shipped as frozen whole blood, as isolated PBMCs, or as DNA extracted from either sample type. According to the germline V gene (reference sequence), CDR1 reads GTSNPN and CDR2 reads SVGIG. The V end loses 2 bases and the J end loses 0 bases, and a stretch of 14 bases separates them. The CDR3 holds 16 amino acids from the cysteine to the phenylalanine. The sequence is cut down to CDR3 DNA, 48 bases in frame from base 1. The chain was built from TRBV30 and TRBJ1-3, with TRBD1 as a weak D call on 6 bases. The sequencing input was peripheral blood. The receptor was isolated from a woman in her sixties or seventies with acute or convalescent COVID-19. The CDR3 region: CAWSLDRLISGNTIYF. The DNA reads TGTGCCTGGAGTTTAGACAGGCTTATCTCTGGAAACACCATATATTTT.